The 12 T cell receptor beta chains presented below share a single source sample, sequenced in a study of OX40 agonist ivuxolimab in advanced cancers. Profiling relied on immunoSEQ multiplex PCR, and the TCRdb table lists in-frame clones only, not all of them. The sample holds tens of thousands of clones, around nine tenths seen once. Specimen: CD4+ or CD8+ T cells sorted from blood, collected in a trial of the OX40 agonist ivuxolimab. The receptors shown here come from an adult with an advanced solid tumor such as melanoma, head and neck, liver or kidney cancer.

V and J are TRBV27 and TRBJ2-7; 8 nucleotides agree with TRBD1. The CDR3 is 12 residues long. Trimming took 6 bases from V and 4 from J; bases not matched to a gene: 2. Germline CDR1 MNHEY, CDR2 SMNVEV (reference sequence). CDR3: CASRDREYEQYF. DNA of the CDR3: TGTGCCAGCAGGGACAGGGAGTACGAGCAGTACTTC.

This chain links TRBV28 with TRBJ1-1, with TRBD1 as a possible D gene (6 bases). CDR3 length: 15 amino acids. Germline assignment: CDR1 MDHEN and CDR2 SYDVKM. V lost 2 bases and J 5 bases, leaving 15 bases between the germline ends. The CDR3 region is CASSLPLQGRTEAFF. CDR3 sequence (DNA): TGTGCCAGCAGTTTACCGCTTCAGGGGAGGACTGAAGCTTTCTTT. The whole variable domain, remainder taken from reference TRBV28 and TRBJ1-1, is DVKVTQSSRYLVKRTGEKVFLECVQDMDHENMFWYRQDPGLGLRLIYFSYDVKMKEKGDIPEGYSVSREKKERFSLILESASTNQTSMYLCASSLPLQGRTEAFFGQGTRLTVV.

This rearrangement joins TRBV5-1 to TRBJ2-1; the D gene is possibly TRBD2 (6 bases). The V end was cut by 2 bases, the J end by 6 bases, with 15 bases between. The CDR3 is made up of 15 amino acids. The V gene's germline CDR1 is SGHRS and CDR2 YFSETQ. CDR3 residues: CASSLRVLEGNEQFF. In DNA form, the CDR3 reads TGCGCCAGCAGCTTAAGGGTCCTGGAGGGCAATGAGCAGTTCTTC. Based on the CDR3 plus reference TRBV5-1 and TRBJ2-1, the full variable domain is KAGVTQTPRYLIKTRGQQVTLSCSPISGHRSVSWYQQTPGQGLQFLFEYFSETQRNKGNFPGRFSGRQFSNSRSEMNVSTLELGDSALYLCASSLRVLEGNEQFFGPGTRLTVL.

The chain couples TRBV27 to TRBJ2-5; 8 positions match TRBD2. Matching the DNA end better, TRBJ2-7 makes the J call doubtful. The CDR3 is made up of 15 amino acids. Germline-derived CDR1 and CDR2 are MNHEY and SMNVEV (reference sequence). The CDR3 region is CASSQKREPTYEQYF. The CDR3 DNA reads TGTGCCAGCAGTCAGAAGCGGGAGCCAACCTACGAGCAGTACTTC.

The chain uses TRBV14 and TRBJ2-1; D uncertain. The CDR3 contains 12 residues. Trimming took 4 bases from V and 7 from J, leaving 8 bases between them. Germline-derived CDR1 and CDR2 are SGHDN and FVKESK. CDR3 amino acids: CASSRDWNEQFF. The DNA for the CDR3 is TGTGCCAGCAGCCGAGACTGGAATGAGCAGTTCTTC.

DNA for the CDR3: TGTGCCAGCAGCCCTGAAGCGGGCTACAATGAGCAGTTCTTC. Translation gives CASSPEAGYNEQFF. The chain couples TRBV7-2 to TRBJ2-1, with D perhaps TRBD2 (6 bases). The V end was cut by 5 bases, the J end by 3 bases, with 11 bases between. The CDR3 spans 14 residues. Germline V CDR1 and CDR2: SGHTA, FQGNSA.

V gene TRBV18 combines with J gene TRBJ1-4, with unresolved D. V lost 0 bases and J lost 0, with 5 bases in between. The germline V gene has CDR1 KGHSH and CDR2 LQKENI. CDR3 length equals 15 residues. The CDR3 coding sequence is TGTGCCAGCTCACCACCCCGGGCAACTAATGAAAAACTGTTTTTT. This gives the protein CASSPPRATNEKLFF.

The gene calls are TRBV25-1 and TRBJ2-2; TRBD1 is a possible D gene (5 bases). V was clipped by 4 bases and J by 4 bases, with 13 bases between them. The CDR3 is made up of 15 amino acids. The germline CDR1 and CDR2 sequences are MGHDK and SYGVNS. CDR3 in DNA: TGTGCCAGCAGTGGAATCCAGGGTCCCACCGGGGAGCTGTTTTTT. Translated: CASSGIQGPTGELFF.

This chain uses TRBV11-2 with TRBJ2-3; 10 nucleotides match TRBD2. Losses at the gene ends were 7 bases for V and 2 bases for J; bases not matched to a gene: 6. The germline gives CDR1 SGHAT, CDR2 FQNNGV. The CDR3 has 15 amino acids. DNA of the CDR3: TGTGCCAGCACCCGTAGCGGGGGGTACACAGATACGCAGTATTTT. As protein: CASTRSGGYTDTQYF.

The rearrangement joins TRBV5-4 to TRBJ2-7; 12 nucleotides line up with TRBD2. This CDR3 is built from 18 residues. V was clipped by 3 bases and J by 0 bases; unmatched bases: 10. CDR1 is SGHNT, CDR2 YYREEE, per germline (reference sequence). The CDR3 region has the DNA TGTGCCAGCAGCTCTCCGGGACTAGCGGGCCTCAGCTCCTACGAGCAGTACTTC. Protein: CASSSPGLAGLSSYEQYF. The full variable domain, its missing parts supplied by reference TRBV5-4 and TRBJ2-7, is ETGVTQSPTHLIKTRGQQVTLRCSSQSGHNTVSWYQQALGQGPQFIFQYYREEENGRGNFPPRFSGLQFPNYSSELNVNALELDDSALYLCASSSPGLAGLSSYEQYFGPGTRLTVT.

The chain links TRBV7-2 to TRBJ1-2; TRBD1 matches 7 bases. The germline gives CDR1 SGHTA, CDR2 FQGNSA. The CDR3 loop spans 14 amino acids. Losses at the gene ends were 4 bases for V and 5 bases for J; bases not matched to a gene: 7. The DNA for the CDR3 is TGTGCCAGCAGCTCTCCGGGACAGATATATGGCTACACCTTC. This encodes CASSSPGQIYGYTF.

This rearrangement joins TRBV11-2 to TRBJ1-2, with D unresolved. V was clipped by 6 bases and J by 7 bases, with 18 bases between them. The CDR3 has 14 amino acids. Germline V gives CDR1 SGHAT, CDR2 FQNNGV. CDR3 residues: CASRESGFTGGYTF. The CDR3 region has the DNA TGTGCCAGCAGAGAGTCAGGCTTTACGGGTGGCTACACCTTC.